This TCR beta chain came from a study of CD8 T cells in ankylosing spondylitis. Study-wide results and limits: A TCR beta motif made of fewer than ten highly homologous variants seemed typical of ankylosing spondylitis blood.

V dropped 0 bases and J dropped 5; count of bases not matched to a gene: 6. Germline CDR1 reads SGHRS; CDR2 reads YFSETQ. The CDR3 is 16 amino acids. This clonotype has just a few counts. The antigen remains unidentified. One entry per CDR3 protein results from TCRdb running MiXCR on the 5' RACE reads. The sample has 800,000 to 900,000 distinct CDR3 sequences, 12% seen once. The V gene is TRBV5-1, the J gene TRBJ2-5; 11 positions agree with TRBD2. The material sequenced was blood, either unsorted or a sorted T cell fraction (not recorded which). This TCR was recovered from a male donor with ankylosing spondylitis. CDR3 sequence (DNA): TGCGCCAGCAGCTTGGGACTAGCGGGGAGCCGGGAGACCCAGTACTTC. It encodes CASSLGLAGSRETQYF.